Sequencing of this TCR beta chain was carried out in a study of blood T cell repertoires in COVID-19. Looking at the study overall: Acute-phase and convalescent COVID-19 samples originated in the United States, Italy and Spain. The cDNA or gDNA used as material had been derived from T cells, B-cell-depleted T cells, or PBMCs.

How the authors handled the data: Cell counts per sample came from amplifying reference gene primers. The assay was immunoSEQ multiplex PCR, and TCRdb's table has in-frame clones only and misses some. The V and J calls and clone size were taken over from that table, and D and trimming were inferred from the DNA. Of a few hundred thousand clones in the sample, 84% are singletons; the top ten hold around 2.5%. Per germline, CDR1 GTSNPN and CDR2 SVGIG (reference sequence). V trimming: 5 bases; J trimming: 3 bases; junction bases outside the gene matches: 6. The length of the CDR3 is 14 residues. This TCR was recovered from a middle-aged man who had recovered from COVID-19. Sequencing was performed on peripheral blood. This rearrangement joins TRBV30 to TRBJ1-2, with 10 positions matching TRBD1. CDR3 coding DNA: TGTGCCTGGGGCGACAGGGGGCTTGACTATGGCTACACCTTC. Amino acid sequence: CAWGDRGLDYGYTF.